Here is one T cell receptor (beta chain) with its context. Antigen unknown. One end of the junction does not line up with germline, which may come from a read error. The use of a sample-barcoded 5' primer and a J-beta primer mix characterized a second PCR of about 6 to 12 cycles. Each CDR3 protein gets one entry after TCRdb re-called the 5' RACE reads with MiXCR. The table has some 1.8 million distinct CDR3 sequences, around 40% seen once. This sample was included in a study of blood T cells in healthy people across ages. The germline V gene has CDR1 SGHRS and CDR2 YFSETQ. The CDR3 consists of 16 residues. Study-level points and caveats: The long-lived group displayed more naive CD4+ cells, plus higher diversity, than the aged donors did.

Sequenced input: blood. The source of this sequence is a human donor in good health. J is TRBJ2-3 and V is TRBV5-1; D is undetermined. CDR3 amino acids: CASSLGLVGGTDTQYF. The DNA for the CDR3 is TGTGCCAGCAGCTTAGGCCTGGTGGGCGGCACAGATACGCAGTATTTT. Full variable domain (missing parts from reference TRBV5-1 and TRBJ2-3): KAGVTQTPRYLIKTRGQQVTLSCSPISGHRSVSWYQQTPGQGLQFLFEYFSETQRNKGNFPGRFSGRQFSNSRSEMNVSTLELGDSALYLCASSLGLVGGTDTQYFGPGTRLTVL.